Presented here are 19 T cell receptor beta chains from one specimen sequenced in a study of shared clonotypes between healthy human individuals. CD45RO negativity and positive selection for CCR7 defined naive CD8 cells, a population that excluded terminally differentiated effector memory CD45RA+ cells. Method: immunoSEQ multiplex PCR; TCRdb's copy keeps in-frame clones and lacks some. The sample includes about 1,800,000 clones, approximately 94% of them seen just once. The material sequenced was naive CD8+ T cells sorted from blood. These receptors were obtained from a man aged 18 to 30 in good health.

As regards this clone: This specimen includes other DNA sequences encoding the same CDR3. The chain joins TRBV5-4 to TRBJ1-2; D is unclear. The CDR3 has 11 residues. Germline-derived CDR1 and CDR2 are SGHNT and YYREEE (reference sequence). V lost 0 bases to trimming and J lost 8 bases, with 5 bases between them. The CDR3 DNA sequence: TGTGCCAGCAGCTTGGGAGTAGGCTACACCTTC. It yields the protein CASSLGVGYTF.

The V and J genes are TRBV6-1 and TRBJ2-1; unclear D gene. The CDR3 contains 12 residues. V was trimmed by 9 bases and J by 0 bases, leaving 6 bases between them. Germline assignment: CDR1 MNHNS and CDR2 SASEGT. The CDR3, as DNA: TGTGCCAGTCCGAGCTCCTACAATGAGCAGTTCTTC. It is translated as CASPSSYNEQFF.

V and J are TRBV2 and TRBJ2-7; 9 nucleotides align to TRBD2. V lost 2 bases and J lost 5; bases outside the gene matches: 13. Per the germline V gene, CDR1 is SNHLY and CDR2 is FYNNEI. This CDR3 spans 17 amino acids. CDR3 sequence (DNA): TGTGCCAGCAGTGAACTGGAGGGGCGGGAGGGCCCCGACGAGCAGTACTTC. The encoded protein is CASSELEGREGPDEQYF.

The J gene is TRBJ2-5, the V gene TRBV15; 8 bases align to TRBD2. The junction had 22 bases not matched to a gene; V was cut back by 5 bases and J by 5 bases. CDR3 length equals 19 residues. Germline lookup yields CDR1 LNHNV and CDR2 YYDKDF (reference sequence). The CDR3 DNA follows: TGTGCCACCAGCCCCGTGGGGGGCGGGGGGACGTTCCAGGGGGAGACCCAGTACTTC. Translated: CATSPVGGGGTFQGETQYF.

With regard to this clone: The same CDR3 also results from other DNA sequences found in this sample. The chain recombines TRBV9 with TRBJ1-1, with D possibly being TRBD1 (6 bases). The V gene lost 0 bases and the J gene lost 4 bases, with 13 bases spanning the gap. CDR1 is SGDLS and CDR2 is YYNGEE in the germline V gene. This CDR3 region has 15 residues. The CDR3 region has the DNA TGTGCCAGCAGCGTAGGTACAGGGTTGGGCACTGAAGCTTTCTTT. The encoded protein is CASSVGTGLGTEAFF. The full variable domain, with the rest looked up from reference TRBV9 and TRBJ1-1, is DSGVTQTPKHLITATGQRVTLRCSPRSGDLSVYWYQQSLDQGLQFLIQYYNGEERAKGNILERFSAQQFPDLHSELNLSSLELGDSALYFCASSVGTGLGTEAFFGQGTRLTVV.

This clone was detected a few times. The CDR3: CASSLVGELNSPLHF. Written as DNA, the CDR3 is TGTGCCAGCAGCCTAGTGGGGGAACTTAATTCACCCCTCCACTTT. The chain joins TRBV14 to TRBJ1-6; possibly TRBD1 for D (5 bases). Germline V gene lookup returns CDR1 SGHDN and CDR2 FVKESK. Between the trimmed V and J ends, which lost 4 bases and 6 bases, there was a span of 13 bases. CDR3 length equals 15 residues.

V is TRBV9 and J is TRBJ1-1, with 10 bases aligning to TRBD1. Germline V gene data show CDR1 as SGDLS and CDR2 as YYNGEE. CDR3 length equals 16 residues. V shed 3 bases, J shed 5 bases, and the junction held 10 bases outside the gene matches. The CDR3 sequence is CASSENRDRGGTEAFF. CDR3 coding DNA: TGTGCCAGCAGCGAAAACCGGGACAGGGGCGGGACTGAAGCTTTCTTT. Supplemented by reference TRBV9 and TRBJ1-1, the full variable domain reads DSGVTQTPKHLITATGQRVTLRCSPRSGDLSVYWYQQSLDQGLQFLIQYYNGEERAKGNILERFSAQQFPDLHSELNLSSLELGDSALYFCASSENRDRGGTEAFFGQGTRLTVV.

CDR3 in DNA: TGTGCCAGCAGCTTAGTGTTCGGGTCTATGGACGAGCAGTACTTC. It specifies CASSLVFGSMDEQYF. The chain employs TRBV7-8 and TRBJ2-7; D is unresolved. V lost 1 base and J 5 bases, leaving 15 bases between the germline ends. CDR1 SGHVS and CDR2 FQNEAQ come from the germline V gene. The length of the CDR3 is 15 residues.

On this clone: The same CDR3 can be traced to other DNA sequences in this sample. This sequence joins TRBV6-5 and TRBJ1-5; the D gene is possibly TRBD1 (6 bases). The germline V gene has CDR1 MNHEY and CDR2 SVGAGI. Between the trimmed V and J ends, which lost 4 bases and 0 bases, there was a span of 10 bases. The CDR3 contains 15 residues. The CDR3 region has the DNA TGTGCCAGCAGTTCAACAGGGTATAGCAATCAGCCCCAGCATTTT. Translated: CASSSTGYSNQPQHF.

The chain carries TRBV4-2 and TRBJ2-7, with D maybe TRBD1 (6 bases). The CDR3 runs to 14 residues. The V gene lost 3 bases and the J gene lost 0 bases, with 9 bases spanning the gap. Germline CDR1 is LGHNA and CDR2 is YNFKEQ. Here the CDR3 reads CASSQTQGSYEQYF. CDR3 nucleotide sequence: TGTGCCAGCAGCCAGACACAGGGCTCCTACGAGCAGTACTTC.

The rearrangement links TRBV19 to TRBJ1-5; D gene uncertain. This CDR3 is built from 15 residues. Trimming removed 8 bases from V and 0 bases from J, with 14 bases in between. From germline, CDR1 is LNHDA and CDR2 SQIVND (reference sequence). The CDR3: CASGASVGSNQPQHF. The CDR3 bases are TGTGCCAGTGGAGCCTCGGTGGGTAGCAATCAGCCCCAGCATTTT.

About this clone: The same CDR3 is also encoded by other DNA sequences in this sample. The J gene is TRBJ2-7, the V gene TRBV5-1; no firm D call. Looked up from germline, CDR1 is SGHRS and CDR2 is YFSETQ. The V end lost 2 bases, the J end lost 2 bases, and 8 bases lay between the germline ends. This CDR3 contains 13 residues. The DNA for the CDR3 is TGCGCCAGCAGCTTAACAGATCCCTACGAGCAGTACTTC. This codes for CASSLTDPYEQYF.

The gene calls are TRBV7-9 and TRBJ1-5; 10 positions match TRBD1. V trimming: 1 base; J trimming: 7 bases; junction bases outside the gene matches: 10. Germline lookup yields CDR1 SEHNR and CDR2 FQNEAQ (reference sequence). The CDR3 consists of 17 residues. CDR3 DNA: TGTGCCAGCAGCTTAGTTGTTGGCGGGACAGGGGACCAGCCCCAGCATTTT. Its protein product is CASSLVVGGTGDQPQHF.

This clone showed up just once. The genes are TRBV9 and TRBJ2-7, with D perhaps TRBD1 or TRBD2 (6 bases each). From germline, CDR1 is SGDLS and CDR2 YYNGEE. The V end was cut by 4 bases, the J end by 3 bases, with 11 bases between. The CDR3 sequence is 13 residues long. DNA for the CDR3: TGTGCCAGCAGCAGGGGGGCTCTCTACGAGCAGTACTTC. Translation: CASSRGALYEQYF.

The V gene is TRBV11-2, the J gene TRBJ1-1; 7 bases match TRBD1. The CDR3 is 14 amino acids. After removal of 4 bases from V and 2 bases from J, the junction contained 4 bases not matched to a gene. CDR1 is SGHAT and CDR2 is FQNNGV in the germline V gene. This CDR3 reads CASSYSGGNTEAFF. Written as DNA, the CDR3 is TGTGCCAGCAGCTACTCAGGGGGTAACACTGAAGCTTTCTTT.

The rearrangement uses TRBV5-8 and TRBJ2-2; a possible D gene is TRBD1 (6 bases). CDR1 and CDR2 from the germline V gene are SGHTS and YDEGEE. V dropped 4 bases and J dropped 6 bases, with 10 bases sitting between them. The CDR3 runs 13 residues. The CDR3 bases are TGTGCCAGCAGCAGAACAGGGCCCGGGGAGCTGTTTTTT. Its protein product is CASSRTGPGELFF. Looking up the rest from reference TRBV5-8 and TRBJ2-2 gives the full variable domain: EAGVTQSPTHLIKTRGQQATLRCSPISGHTSVYWYQQALGLGLQFLLWYDEGEERNRGNFPPRFSGRQFPNYSSELNVNALELEDSALYLCASSRTGPGELFFGEGSRLTVL.

This sequence joins TRBV13 and TRBJ1-1; the match to TRBD1 covers 9 bases. Germline CDR1 PRHDT, CDR2 FYEKMQ (reference sequence). Trimming cost V 5 bases and J 6 bases; bases outside gene matches: 4. This CDR3 has 13 amino acids. DNA for the CDR3: TGTGCCAGCAGCCCGGGACAGGGACCTGAAGCTTTCTTT. Its translation: CASSPGQGPEAFF.

The chain recombines TRBV5-4 with TRBJ2-3; 7 bases agree with TRBD1. Germline V CDR1 and CDR2: SGHNT, YYREEE (reference sequence). V was clipped by 2 bases and J by 6 bases; unmatched bases: 6. The CDR3 is made up of 14 amino acids. CDR3 bases: TGTGCCAGCAGCTTTATGGCAGGGGGTGATACGCAGTATTTT. Translating it yields CASSFMAGGDTQYF.

The chain employs TRBV11-2 and TRBJ2-2; possible D gene TRBD2, 6 bases. Per germline, CDR1 SGHAT and CDR2 FQNNGV. The V end was cut by 4 bases, the J end by 0 bases, with 12 bases between. The CDR3 length is 16 residues. The DNA for the CDR3 is TGTGCCAGCAGCTCACTAGCAGCCGCGAACACCGGGGAGCTGTTTTTT. It codes for CASSSLAAANTGELFF.